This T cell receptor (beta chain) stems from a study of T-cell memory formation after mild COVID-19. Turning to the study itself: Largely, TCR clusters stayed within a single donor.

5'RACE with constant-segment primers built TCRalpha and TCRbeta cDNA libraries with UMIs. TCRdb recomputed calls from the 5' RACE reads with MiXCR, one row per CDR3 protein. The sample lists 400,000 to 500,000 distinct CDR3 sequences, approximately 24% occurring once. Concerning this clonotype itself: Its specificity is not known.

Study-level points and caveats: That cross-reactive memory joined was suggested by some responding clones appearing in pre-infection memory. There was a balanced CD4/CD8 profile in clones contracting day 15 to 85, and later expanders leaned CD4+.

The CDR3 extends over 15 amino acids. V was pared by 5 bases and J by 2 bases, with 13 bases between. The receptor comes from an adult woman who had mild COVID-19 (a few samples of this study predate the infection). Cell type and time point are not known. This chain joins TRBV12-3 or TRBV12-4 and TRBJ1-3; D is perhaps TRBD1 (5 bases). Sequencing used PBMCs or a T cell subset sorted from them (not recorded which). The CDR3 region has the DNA TGTGCCAGCAGTACCGGGACGAGAACTGGAAACACCATATATTTT. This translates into CASSTGTRTGNTIYF.